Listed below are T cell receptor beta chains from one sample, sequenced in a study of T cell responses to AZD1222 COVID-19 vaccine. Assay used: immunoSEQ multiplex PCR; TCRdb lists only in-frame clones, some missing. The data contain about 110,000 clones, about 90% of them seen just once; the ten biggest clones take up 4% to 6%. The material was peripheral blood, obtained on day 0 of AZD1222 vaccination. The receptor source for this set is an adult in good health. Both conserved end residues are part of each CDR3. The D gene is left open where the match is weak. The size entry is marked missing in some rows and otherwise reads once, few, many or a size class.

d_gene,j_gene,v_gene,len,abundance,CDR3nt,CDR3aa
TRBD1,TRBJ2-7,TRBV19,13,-,TGTGCCAGTACCCAGGGGGCCGCCTACGAGCAGTACTTC,CASTQGAAYEQYF
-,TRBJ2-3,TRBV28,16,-,TGTGCCAGCAGTTTCACCCCTTCTAGCTACACAGATACGCAGTATTTT,CASSFTPSSYTDTQYF
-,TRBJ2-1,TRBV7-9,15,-,TGTGCCAGCAGCTTAGAGTTTGGACCGAACAATGAGCAGTTCTTC,CASSLEFGPNNEQFF
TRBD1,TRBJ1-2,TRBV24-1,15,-,TGTGCCACCAGTGATTTGCCCCAGGGGGCGGGTGGCTACACCTTC,CATSDLPQGAGGYTF
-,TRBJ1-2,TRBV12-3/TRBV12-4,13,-,TGTGCCAGCAGCCCATCAGGGGTCTATGGCTACACCTTC,CASSPSGVYGYTF
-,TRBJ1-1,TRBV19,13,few,TGTGCCAGTAGTATAGGGGTTGGGACTGAAGCTTTCTTT,CASSIGVGTEAFF
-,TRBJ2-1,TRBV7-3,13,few,TGTGCCAGCAGCTTAGGACTATACAATGAGCAGTTCTTC,CASSLGLYNEQFF
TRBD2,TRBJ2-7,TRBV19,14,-,TGTGCCAGTAGTATACTAGCGGGTTTCTACGAGCAGTACTTC,CASSILAGFYEQYF
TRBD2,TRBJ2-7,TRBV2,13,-,TGTGCCAGCAGTGACGGGGGGGCCTACGAGCAGTACTTC,CASSDGGAYEQYF
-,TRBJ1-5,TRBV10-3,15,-,TGTGCCATCAGATCCGGTGGGGGTCAGGATCAGCCCCAGCATTTT,CAIRSGGGQDQPQHF
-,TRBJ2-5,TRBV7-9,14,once,TGTGCCAGCAGCCGAACGCCAAACCGAGAGACCCAGTACTTC,CASSRTPNRETQYF
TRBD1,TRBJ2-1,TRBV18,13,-,TGTGCCAGCTCACCCGGGACAGACAATGAGCAGTTCTTC,CASSPGTDNEQFF
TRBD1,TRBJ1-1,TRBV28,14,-,TGTGCCAGCAAACAAACCGGGACAGGGTTGGGGGCTTTCTTT,CASKQTGTGLGAFF
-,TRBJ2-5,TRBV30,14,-,TGTGCCTGGAGGTTCCCTCTAGGTACAGAGACCCAGTACTTC,CAWRFPLGTETQYF
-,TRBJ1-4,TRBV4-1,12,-,TGCGCCAGCAGTCCCTTAGGGAAAAAACTGTTTTTT,CASSPLGKKLFF
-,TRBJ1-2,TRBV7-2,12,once,TGTGCCAGCAGCTTAGCCGGCTATGGCTACACCTTC,CASSLAGYGYTF
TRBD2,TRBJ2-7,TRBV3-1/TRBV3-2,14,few,TGTGCCAGCAGCCGAGCGGGGCTGGTGTACGAGCAGTACTTC,CASSRAGLVYEQYF
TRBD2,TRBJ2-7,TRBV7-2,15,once,TGTGCCAGCAGCTTATTGGCGGGGGGGAATTACGAGCAGTACTTC,CASSLLAGGNYEQYF
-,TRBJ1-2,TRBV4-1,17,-,TGCGCCAGCAGCCATCCCTTCGGACGGGGGGGGGACTATGGCTACACCTTC,CASSHPFGRGGDYGYTF
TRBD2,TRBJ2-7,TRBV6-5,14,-,TGTGCCAGCAGTCCAAGCGGGGGGACCTACGAGCAGTACTTC,CASSPSGGTYEQYF
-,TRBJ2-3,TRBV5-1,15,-,TGCGCCAGCAGCTTGGGGGCTAGCGGCACAGATACGCAGTATTTT,CASSLGASGTDTQYF
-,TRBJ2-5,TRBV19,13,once,TGTGCCTGTAGTATTTCGGTCTGGGAGACCCAGTACTTC,CACSISVWETQYF
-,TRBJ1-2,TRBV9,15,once,TGTGCCAGCAGCGTAGGCTCAGCATCTAACTATGGCTACACCTTC,CASSVGSASNYGYTF
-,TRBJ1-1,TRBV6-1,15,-,TGTGCCAGCGGTGAGGACGGCGGTGGGTACACTGAAGCTTTCTTT,CASGEDGGGYTEAFF
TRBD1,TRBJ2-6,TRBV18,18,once,TGTGCCAGCTCATTGATCACAGGGGTCAACTCTGGGGCCAACGTCCTGACTTTC,CASSLITGVNSGANVLTF
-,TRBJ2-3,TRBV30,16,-,TGTGCCTGGAGTGTATCCCGCCGGTTAGGGAACCCTACGCAGTATTTT,CAWSVSRRLGNPTQYF
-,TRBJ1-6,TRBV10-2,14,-,TGCGCCATGAGCAGGGCTTTACAGAATTCACCCCTCCACTTT,CAMSRALQNSPLHF
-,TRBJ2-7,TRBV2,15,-,TGTGCCAGCAGTGAAGAGGCAGGGGGGCCCTACGAGCAGTACTTC,CASSEEAGGPYEQYF
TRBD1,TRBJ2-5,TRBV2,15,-,TGTGCCAGCAGTGAAGACCTTACAGGGGAAGAGACCCAGTACTTC,CASSEDLTGEETQYF
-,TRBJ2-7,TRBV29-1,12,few,TGCAGCGTCGGGGGGCGCTCCTACGAGCAGTACTTC,CSVGGRSYEQYF
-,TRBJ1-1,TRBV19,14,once,TGTGCCAGTACGGCGGGGGGCCGGGACACTGAAGCTTTCTTT,CASTAGGRDTEAFF
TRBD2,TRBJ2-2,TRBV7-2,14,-,TGTGCCAGCAGCACCCGGACTAGCATCGGGGAGCTGTTTTTT,CASSTRTSIGELFF
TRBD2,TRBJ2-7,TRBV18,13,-,TGTGCCAGCTCACCCCGGGCAGCGGGGGAGCAGTACTTC,CASSPRAAGEQYF
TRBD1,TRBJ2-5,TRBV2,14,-,TGTGCCAGCAGTGGACAGGGGGCCGGGGAGACCCAGTACTTC,CASSGQGAGETQYF
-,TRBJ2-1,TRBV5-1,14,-,TGCGCCAGCACCTCCGGGGACAACTACAATGAGCAGTTCTTC,CASTSGDNYNEQFF
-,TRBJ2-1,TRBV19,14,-,TGTGCCAGTACCGCAGATAGCTCCTACAATGAGCAGTTCTTC,CASTADSSYNEQFF
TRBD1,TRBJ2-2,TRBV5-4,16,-,TGTGCCAGCAGCTTGGCCAGGGCAGGGGGCACCGGGGAGCTGTTTTTT,CASSLARAGGTGELFF
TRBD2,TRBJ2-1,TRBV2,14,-,TGTGCCAGCAGCGGGGGGACTAGCGGGGCAAAGCAGTTCTTC,CASSGGTSGAKQFF
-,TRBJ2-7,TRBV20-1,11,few,TGCAGTGCTAGTGCAGTCTACGAGCAGTACTTC,CSASAVYEQYF
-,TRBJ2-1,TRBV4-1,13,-,TGCGCCAGCAGCCAAGCAGTATGGAATGAGCAGTTCTTC,CASSQAVWNEQFF
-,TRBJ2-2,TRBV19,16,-,TGTGCCAGTAGTACCCCGTTAGCAGGGGACACCGGGGAGCTGTTTTTT,CASSTPLAGDTGELFF
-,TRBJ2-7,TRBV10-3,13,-,TGTGCCATCGGACAGCTTAGTTCCTACGAGCAGTACTTC,CAIGQLSSYEQYF
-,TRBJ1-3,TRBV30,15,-,TGTGCCTGGGGTCCCGCAGGGGCAGCTGGAAACACCATATATTTT,CAWGPAGAAGNTIYF
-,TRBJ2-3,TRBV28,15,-,TGTGCCAGCAGTTTAGTCGGGGGAAGCACAGATACGCAGTATTTT,CASSLVGGSTDTQYF
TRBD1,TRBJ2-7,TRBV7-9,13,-,TGTGCCAGCAGTTATCGGGACAGGAGAGAGCAGTACTTC,CASSYRDRREQYF
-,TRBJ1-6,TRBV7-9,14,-,TGTGCCAGCAGCCCCGACGGAAATAATTCACCCCTCCACTTT,CASSPDGNNSPLHF
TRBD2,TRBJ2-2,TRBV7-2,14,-,TGTGCCAGCTGCGCGCGCCGGGGGGGCGGGGAGCTGTTTTTT,CASCARRGGGELFF
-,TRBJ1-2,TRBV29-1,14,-,TGCAGCGTTGAAGATTTCGGCGGTCCTAATGGCTACACCTTC,CSVEDFGGPNGYTF
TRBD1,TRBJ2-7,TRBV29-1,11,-,TGCAGCGTGACGACAGGGTATGAGCAGTACTTC,CSVTTGYEQYF
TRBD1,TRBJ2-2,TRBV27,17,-,TGTGCCAGCAGCACCGGGACAGGGACTCTCAGCACCGGGGAGCTGTTTTTT,CASSTGTGTLSTGELFF
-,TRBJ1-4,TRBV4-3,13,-,TGCGCCAGCAGCCGCCGGACAAATGAAAAACTGTTTTTT,CASSRRTNEKLFF
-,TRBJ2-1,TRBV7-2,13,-,TGTGCCAGCAGCTTTGGTAAAGATGGTGAGCAGTTCTTC,CASSFGKDGEQFF
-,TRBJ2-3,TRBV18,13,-,TGTGCCAGCTCACCGGGAAGCACAGATACGCAGTATTTT,CASSPGSTDTQYF